The 22 T cell receptor beta chains reported below all come from one sample, sequenced in a study of cytomegalovirus exposure and HLA in healthy donors. Primers included in the PCR were 60 Vbeta and 13 Jbeta primers. Assay: immunoSEQ multiplex PCR; the TCRdb copy retains only in-frame clones and omits some. The sample shows 140,000 or so clones, and approximately 0.88% sits with its ten largest clones. The specimen sequenced was PBMCs. These receptors came from a male donor in good health and CMV-seronegative.

V is TRBV2 and J is TRBJ1-1; 7 bases fit TRBD1. CDR1 SNHLY and CDR2 FYNNEI come from the germline V gene. The CDR3 runs 13 residues. The ends lost 7 bases at V and 1 base at J; junction bases unmatched: 3. DNA for the CDR3: TGTGCCAGCATCAGGGACAGGAACACTGAAGCTTTCTTT. This translates into CASIRDRNTEAFF.

The chain carries TRBV5-8 and TRBJ1-5; 7 nucleotides align to TRBD1. The germline V gene has CDR1 SGHTS and CDR2 YDEGEE. The CDR3 is made up of 17 amino acids. V was pared by 5 bases and J by 0 bases, with 11 bases of the junction left unmatched. CDR3 nucleotide sequence: TGTGCCAGCAGTTTTACCCTTGGGACAGCTAGCAATCAGCCCCAGCATTTT. This codes for CASSFTLGTASNQPQHF.

The chain is built from TRBV5-1 and TRBJ2-7, with D perhaps TRBD1 (6 bases). Germline loops: CDR1 SGHRS, CDR2 YFSETQ. The V end lost 0 bases, the J end lost 0 bases, and 16 bases lay between the germline ends. The CDR3 consists of 17 residues. The CDR3 loop reads CASSLDEQGYSSYEQYF. The CDR3, as DNA: TGCGCCAGCAGCTTGGACGAACAGGGTTATAGCTCCTACGAGCAGTACTTC.

This chain uses TRBV2 with TRBJ1-5, with TRBD1 matching over 7 bases. CDR1 SNHLY and CDR2 FYNNEI come from the germline V gene. V was clipped by 3 bases and J by 4 bases; unmatched bases: 9. The CDR3 consists of 16 residues. The CDR3 region is CASSEREGAVNQPQHF. The CDR3 DNA reads as TGTGCCAGCAGTGAGCGGGAGGGGGCGGTTAATCAGCCCCAGCATTTT.

The chain has TRBV19 and TRBJ1-2, with a weak D call TRBD1 (5 bases). The V and J ends lost 3 bases and 1 base respectively, with 12 bases between them. Germline CDR1 and CDR2: LNHDA and SQIVND (reference sequence). The CDR3 contains 15 residues. The CDR3 DNA follows: TGTGCCAGTAGTATGCCCAGGGAAGTTAACTATGGCTACACCTTC. Translating it yields CASSMPREVNYGYTF.

The V gene is TRBV6-6, the J gene TRBJ2-7; 9 bases line up with TRBD2. Germline V gene data show CDR1 as MNHNY and CDR2 as SVGAGI (reference sequence). The ends lost 7 bases at V and 5 bases at J; junction bases unmatched: 6. The CDR3 covers 13 residues. The CDR3 region has the DNA TGTGCCAGCACCGCGGGAGGGCCACACGAGCAGTACTTC. Translated: CASTAGGPHEQYF.

The chain uses TRBV19 and TRBJ1-1, with D possibly TRBD1 on 6 matching bases. The CDR3 runs 13 residues. V was cut by 3 bases and J by 4 bases, with 9 bases left in between. In germline, CDR1 is LNHDA, CDR2 SQIVND (reference sequence). CDR3 region: CASSIAGATEAFF. CDR3 DNA: TGTGCCAGTAGTATTGCAGGGGCCACTGAAGCTTTCTTT.

This rearrangement joins TRBV13 to TRBJ1-1; weak D call: TRBD1 (6 bases). The CDR3 runs 13 residues. Trimming shortened V by 0 bases and J by 10 bases, and 12 bases separated the two germline ends. Germline CDR1 is PRHDT and CDR2 is FYEKMQ (reference sequence). This CDR3 reads CASSLGPQGGAFF. As DNA, the CDR3 is TGTGCCAGCAGCTTAGGCCCCCAAGGGGGAGCTTTCTTT.

The chain uses TRBV4-2 and TRBJ1-4; weak D call: TRBD1 (5 bases). V was shortened by 7 bases and J by 0 bases, with 9 bases between the two germline ends. Germline V lookup: CDR1 LGHNA, CDR2 YNFKEQ. The CDR3 has 14 amino acids. The CDR3 nucleotides are TGTGCCAGCACGCAGGGATCAACTAATGAAAAACTGTTTTTT. Translation: CASTQGSTNEKLFF.

The rearrangement links TRBV4-1 to TRBJ1-6; no clear D gene. V was cut by 0 bases and J by 8 bases, with 11 bases left in between. The CDR3 loop spans 15 amino acids. CDR1 and CDR2 (germline): MGHRA, YSYEKL. Written as DNA, the CDR3 is TGCGCCAGCAGCCAAGATACAGCGGACTATTCACCCCTCCACTTT. Amino acid sequence: CASSQDTADYSPLHF.

The gene calls are TRBV19 and TRBJ1-5; D is ambiguous. The V end was cut by 1 base, the J end by 3 bases, with 10 bases between. Per germline, CDR1 LNHDA and CDR2 SQIVND (reference sequence). The CDR3 is 15 amino acids. This CDR3 reads CASSIAGLINQPQHF. CDR3 nucleotides: TGTGCCAGTAGTATAGCAGGCTTAATCAATCAGCCCCAGCATTTT.

The rearrangement links TRBV14 to TRBJ2-1, with D unclear. The CDR3 totals 14 residues. V lost 5 bases and J 0 bases, leaving 8 bases between the germline ends. Germline V gene data show CDR1 as SGHDN and CDR2 as FVKESK. The CDR3 is CASSTTFSYNEQFF. DNA for the CDR3: TGTGCCAGCAGCACCACTTTCTCCTACAATGAGCAGTTCTTC.

The V gene is TRBV5-1, the J gene TRBJ2-5; possibly TRBD2 for D (6 bases). CDR1 SGHRS and CDR2 YFSETQ come from the germline V gene. V lost 0 bases and J 5 bases, leaving 14 bases between the germline ends. This CDR3 has 15 residues. CDR3 nucleotide sequence: TGCGCCAGCAGCTTGGGTGGACTAACGAGGGAGACCCAGTACTTC. Translating it yields CASSLGGLTRETQYF.

V and J are TRBV5-1 and TRBJ1-2; TRBD1 is a possible D gene (6 bases). The CDR3 runs to 15 residues. Trimming removed 4 bases at V and 4 bases at J, with 17 bases between. The germline CDR1 and CDR2 sequences are SGHRS and YFSETQ. CDR3 in DNA: TGCGCCAGCAGCCCCACCCGGGACACAGGCTATGGCTACACCTTC. The encoded protein is CASSPTRDTGYGYTF.

The chain combines TRBV30 with TRBJ2-5, with 7 bases matching TRBD2. CDR3 size: 11 residues. Germline values: CDR1 GTSNPN, CDR2 SVGIG (reference sequence). Losses at the gene ends were 5 bases for V and 4 bases for J; bases not matched to a gene: 1. The CDR3 bases are TGTGCCTGGGGGGGGGTAGAGACCCAGTACTTC. It translates to CAWGGVETQYF.

The gene calls are TRBV10-2 and TRBJ1-4, with 9 bases that match TRBD1. V was pared by 5 bases and J by 7 bases, with 8 bases of the junction left unmatched. The CDR3 consists of 15 residues. Looked up from germline, CDR1 is WSHSY and CDR2 is SAAADI. Here the CDR3 DNA reads TGCGCCAGCAGTAAGACAGGGGGTCTTGGTGAAAAACTGTTTTTT. Translating it yields CASSKTGGLGEKLFF.

V usage is TRBV7-9 and J usage is TRBJ1-1; 8 nucleotides line up with TRBD1. After removal of 3 bases from V and 5 bases from J, the junction contained 8 bases not matched to a gene. The CDR3 extends over 15 amino acids. The germline gives CDR1 SEHNR, CDR2 FQNEAQ (reference sequence). Here the CDR3 reads CASSFLQGARTEAFF. CDR3 coding DNA: TGTGCCAGCAGCTTCCTTCAGGGGGCGCGGACTGAAGCTTTCTTT.

The V and J genes are TRBV7-9 and TRBJ1-2; TRBD1 matches at 7 bases. The CDR3 contains 15 residues. V lost 3 bases to trimming and J lost 4 bases; unmatched junction nucleotides: 8. From germline, CDR1 is SEHNR and CDR2 FQNEAQ (reference sequence). Written as DNA, the CDR3 is TGTGCCAGCAGCTTGACTAACAGGGGAAGCTATGGCTACACCTTC. It is translated as CASSLTNRGSYGYTF.

This chain joins TRBV9 and TRBJ2-5, with 11 bases aligning to TRBD2. This CDR3 comprises 19 residues. V lost 0 bases and J lost 0; bases outside the gene matches: 10. The germline gives CDR1 SGDLS, CDR2 YYNGEE. CDR3 in DNA: TGTGCCAGCAGCGTAGGACCGGGACTAGCGGTTACGTACCAAGAGACCCAGTACTTC. Translation: CASSVGPGLAVTYQETQYF.

V gene TRBV30 combines with J gene TRBJ1-1; no definite D call. This CDR3 is 12 amino acids long. In germline, CDR1 is GTSNPN, CDR2 SVGIG (reference sequence). Between the trimmed V and J ends, which lost 2 bases and 1 base, there was a span of 5 bases. CDR3 in amino acids: CAWSPENTEAFF. The DNA of the CDR3 is TGTGCCTGGAGTCCAGAGAACACTGAAGCTTTCTTT.

CDR3 region: CASRSEVSSYEQYF. CDR3 sequence (DNA): TGCGCCAGCAGGTCCGAGGTTTCCTCCTACGAGCAGTACTTC. V gene TRBV5-1 combines with J gene TRBJ2-7; D not certain. Germline V lookup: CDR1 SGHRS, CDR2 YFSETQ. V was cut by 5 bases and J by 0 bases, with 12 bases left in between. The CDR3 sequence is 14 residues long.

This chain uses TRBV19 with TRBJ2-5, with a possible D match to TRBD2 (5 bases). The DNA matches TRBJ2-7 better at its end, which makes the J call doubtful. Germline lookup yields CDR1 LNHDA and CDR2 SQIVND (reference sequence). There are 14 residues in the CDR3. The CDR3 sequence: CASSVPGIAYEQYF. CDR3 in DNA: TGTGCCAGTAGTGTACCCGGGATAGCCTACGAGCAGTACTTC.